Listed below are T cell receptor beta chains from one sample, sequenced in a study of cytomegalovirus exposure and HLA in healthy donors. Profiling relied on immunoSEQ multiplex PCR, and the TCRdb table lists in-frame clones only, not all of them. The sample holds about 78,000 clones, around 58% seen once. The sequenced sample consisted of PBMCs. The receptors come from a man between 25 and 39 years old in good health and CMV-seropositive. Both conserved end residues are part of each CDR3. Fields, in order: clone size, D gene, V gene, J gene, CDR3 DNA, CDR3 protein. A D gene is named only where the DNA matches it firmly. Not every row has a clone size; where given, it reads once, few, many or a size class.

clone size: few
D gene: TRBD1
V gene: TRBV6-1
J gene: TRBJ1-1
CDR3 DNA: TGTGCCAGCAGTGAAAGGGGGCGCGAGGCTTTCTTT
CDR3 protein: CASSERGREAFF

clone size: NA
D gene: TRBD1
V gene: TRBV28
J gene: TRBJ1-3
CDR3 DNA: TGTGCCAGCAGTTTATTACAGGGGAGCTCTGGAAACACCATATATTTT
CDR3 protein: CASSLLQGSSGNTIYF

clone size: NA
D gene: NA
V gene: TRBV23-1
J gene: TRBJ1-1
CDR3 DNA: TGCGCCAGCAGTCACCGGGACACCCTCATGAACACTGAAGCTTTCTTT
CDR3 protein: CASSHRDTLMNTEAFF

clone size: NA
D gene: TRBD1
V gene: TRBV6-5
J gene: TRBJ1-1
CDR3 DNA: TGTGCCAGCAGCCTGACAGGGGGGGGAACTGAAGCTTTCTTT
CDR3 protein: CASSLTGGGTEAFF

clone size: NA
D gene: NA
V gene: TRBV7-8
J gene: TRBJ1-2
CDR3 DNA: TGTGCCAGCAGCTTATTTGGTACAAACTATGGCTACACCTTC
CDR3 protein: CASSLFGTNYGYTF

clone size: NA
D gene: TRBD1
V gene: TRBV7-9
J gene: TRBJ2-2
CDR3 DNA: TGTGCCAGCAGCTCAGACAGGGTGGGCACCGGGGAGCTGTTTTTT
CDR3 protein: CASSSDRVGTGELFF

clone size: few
D gene: TRBD2
V gene: TRBV27
J gene: TRBJ2-7
CDR3 DNA: TGTGCCAGCAGCCATACCCGACTAGCGGGAGGGCCGAGCGAGCAGTACTTC
CDR3 protein: CASSHTRLAGGPSEQYF

clone size: NA
D gene: NA
V gene: TRBV27
J gene: TRBJ1-1
CDR3 DNA: TGTGCCAGCAGTCCTTCTCGCACAGGGATAGGAACTGAAGCTTTCTTT
CDR3 protein: CASSPSRTGIGTEAFF

clone size: NA
D gene: TRBD2
V gene: TRBV4-1
J gene: TRBJ2-3
CDR3 DNA: TGCGCCAGCAGCCAAGATTTAAGCGGGAGGGCCTCACTTAACACAGATACGCAGTATTTT
CDR3 protein: CASSQDLSGRASLNTDTQYF

clone size: NA
D gene: NA
V gene: TRBV27
J gene: TRBJ2-2
CDR3 DNA: TGTGCCAGCAGCCCGTGGGCCCCCCCGAACACCGGGGAGCTGTTTTTT
CDR3 protein: CASSPWAPPNTGELFF

clone size: few
D gene: NA
V gene: TRBV7-3
J gene: TRBJ2-1
CDR3 DNA: TGTGCCAGCAGCTTTGGCAGGGGAGCGGATGAGCAGTTCTTC
CDR3 protein: CASSFGRGADEQFF

clone size: NA
D gene: TRBD2
V gene: TRBV4-1
J gene: TRBJ2-7
CDR3 DNA: TGCGCCAGCAGCCAAGAATTGCGGGGGGACGCCTACAAGCAGTACTTC
CDR3 protein: CASSQELRGDAYKQYF

clone size: NA
D gene: TRBD1
V gene: TRBV7-2
J gene: TRBJ1-4
CDR3 DNA: TGTGCCAGCAGCTCCCGGGACAGCCAAAATGAAAAACTGTTTTTT
CDR3 protein: CASSSRDSQNEKLFF

clone size: NA
D gene: NA
V gene: TRBV15
J gene: TRBJ2-3
CDR3 DNA: TGTGCCACCAGCATCGCGCTAGGGCTAGCGAGAGATACGCAGTATTTT
CDR3 protein: CATSIALGLARDTQYF

clone size: few
D gene: TRBD2
V gene: TRBV7-2
J gene: TRBJ2-2
CDR3 DNA: TGTGCCAGCAGCGAAGGACTAGCGGGCGGGGGGGAGCTGTTTTTT
CDR3 protein: CASSEGLAGGGELFF

clone size: few
D gene: NA
V gene: TRBV4-2
J gene: TRBJ1-1
CDR3 DNA: TGTGCCAGCAGCCAAAAAACCGGGAGGGAAGCTGAAGCTTTCTTT
CDR3 protein: CASSQKTGREAEAFF

clone size: few
D gene: NA
V gene: TRBV5-4
J gene: TRBJ2-5
CDR3 DNA: TGTGCCAGCAGCTTCAACTTAGAGACCCAGTACTTC
CDR3 protein: CASSFNLETQYF

clone size: NA
D gene: TRBD1
V gene: TRBV6-5
J gene: TRBJ2-5
CDR3 DNA: TGTGCCAGCAGCACCGGGACAGGGGGCTTGGAGACCCAGTACTTC
CDR3 protein: CASSTGTGGLETQYF

clone size: NA
D gene: TRBD1
V gene: TRBV25-1
J gene: TRBJ2-1
CDR3 DNA: TGTGCCAGCAGTGAATATTTGGACAGGGCTGAGCAGTTCTTC
CDR3 protein: CASSEYLDRAEQFF

clone size: NA
D gene: NA
V gene: TRBV10-3
J gene: TRBJ1-1
CDR3 DNA: TGTGCCATCAGTGGAGGGACTGAAGCTTTCTTT
CDR3 protein: CAISGGTEAFF

clone size: few
D gene: TRBD1
V gene: TRBV5-6
J gene: TRBJ1-1
CDR3 DNA: TGTGCCAGCAGTCCCGGGACAGGGGGCCCGACTGAAGCTTTCTTT
CDR3 protein: CASSPGTGGPTEAFF

clone size: few
D gene: NA
V gene: TRBV7-6
J gene: TRBJ2-1
CDR3 DNA: TGTGCCAGCAGCCCATCCCGTGCAGGGGGAGGCGGTGAGCAGTTCTTC
CDR3 protein: CASSPSRAGGGGEQFF

clone size: NA
D gene: NA
V gene: TRBV5-8
J gene: TRBJ2-5
CDR3 DNA: TGTGCCAGCAGCTTGGGGGGAGATCTCCAAGAGACCCAGTACTTC
CDR3 protein: CASSLGGDLQETQYF

clone size: NA
D gene: NA
V gene: TRBV7-9
J gene: TRBJ2-1
CDR3 DNA: TGTGCCAGCAGCGCGGGGCTAGCGAGGAGCTCCTACAATGAGCAGTTCTTC
CDR3 protein: CASSAGLARSSYNEQFF

clone size: few
D gene: TRBD2
V gene: TRBV5-1
J gene: TRBJ2-3
CDR3 DNA: TGCGCCAGCAGCTTCGGTGCGGGGGTAACCACAGATACGCAGTATTTT
CDR3 protein: CASSFGAGVTTDTQYF

clone size: NA
D gene: TRBD1
V gene: TRBV6-1
J gene: TRBJ2-6
CDR3 DNA: TGTGCCAGCAGTGATTTTTGGGACAGGGGGGTCCCTGGGGCCAACGTCCTGACTTTC
CDR3 protein: CASSDFWDRGVPGANVLTF

clone size: NA
D gene: TRBD1
V gene: TRBV30
J gene: TRBJ2-7
CDR3 DNA: TGTGCCTGGACCCCGGACAGGGGGAACGAGCAGTACTTC
CDR3 protein: CAWTPDRGNEQYF

clone size: NA
D gene: TRBD2
V gene: TRBV11-3
J gene: TRBJ2-2
CDR3 DNA: TGTGCCAGCAGCCTCCGACTAGCGGGAGAGGCCGGGGAGCTGTTTTTT
CDR3 protein: CASSLRLAGEAGELFF

clone size: NA
D gene: NA
V gene: TRBV28
J gene: TRBJ1-1
CDR3 DNA: TGTGCCAGTTCGACTCCAGGGGTCGTGAGCACTGAAGCTTTCTTT
CDR3 protein: CASSTPGVVSTEAFF

clone size: NA
D gene: NA
V gene: TRBV1
J gene: TRBJ1-1
CDR3 DNA: TGCACCAGCAGCCAAGTCCCTTGCGGGAACACTGAAGCTTTCTTT
CDR3 protein: CTSSQVPCGNTEAFF

clone size: NA
D gene: TRBD1
V gene: TRBV19
J gene: TRBJ1-4
CDR3 DNA: TGTGCCAGTAGTCTTCGGACAGGGGGGCGAGAAAAACTGTTTTTT
CDR3 protein: CASSLRTGGREKLFF

clone size: NA
D gene: NA
V gene: TRBV7-7
J gene: TRBJ2-1
CDR3 DNA: TGTGCCAGCAGCTTAATAATTGGACAATACAATGAGCAGTTCTTC
CDR3 protein: CASSLIIGQYNEQFF

clone size: NA
D gene: TRBD2
V gene: TRBV7-9
J gene: TRBJ2-3
CDR3 DNA: TGTGCCAGCAGCATAACTAGCGGAAACACAGATACGCAGTATTTT
CDR3 protein: CASSITSGNTDTQYF

clone size: NA
D gene: TRBD2
V gene: TRBV5-1
J gene: TRBJ2-3
CDR3 DNA: TGCGCCAGCAAGGAGGCGGGGGGGCGAGATACGCAGTATTTT
CDR3 protein: CASKEAGGRDTQYF

clone size: NA
D gene: TRBD2
V gene: TRBV9
J gene: TRBJ2-1
CDR3 DNA: TGTGCCAGCAGCCCCCGACTAGCGGAGGGGCGGGCTGAGCAGTTCTTC
CDR3 protein: CASSPRLAEGRAEQFF

clone size: NA
D gene: NA
V gene: TRBV28
J gene: TRBJ1-1
CDR3 DNA: TGTGCCACCCACCAGACTGAAGCTTTCTTT
CDR3 protein: CATHQTEAFF

clone size: few
D gene: NA
V gene: TRBV6-6
J gene: TRBJ1-1
CDR3 DNA: TGTGCCAGCAGTTACGACGGACATTTGAACACTGAAGCTTTCTTT
CDR3 protein: CASSYDGHLNTEAFF

clone size: NA
D gene: TRBD1
V gene: TRBV6-5
J gene: TRBJ2-3
CDR3 DNA: TGTGCCAGCAGTGGACAGGGGGCCGGGGGAGATACGCAGTATTTT
CDR3 protein: CASSGQGAGGDTQYF

clone size: NA
D gene: TRBD1
V gene: TRBV27
J gene: TRBJ1-1
CDR3 DNA: TGTGCCAGCAGCGGGACAGTCTCGGGGAACACTGAAGCTTTCTTT
CDR3 protein: CASSGTVSGNTEAFF

clone size: NA
D gene: NA
V gene: TRBV29-1
J gene: TRBJ2-5
CDR3 DNA: TGCAGCGTTGGATGGAGGAAAGAGACCCAGTACTTC
CDR3 protein: CSVGWRKETQYF

clone size: NA
D gene: TRBD1
V gene: TRBV2
J gene: TRBJ1-5
CDR3 DNA: TGTGCCACCGGACAGGGCTTCAATCAGCCCCAGCATTTT
CDR3 protein: CATGQGFNQPQHF

clone size: NA
D gene: TRBD1
V gene: TRBV2
J gene: TRBJ2-5
CDR3 DNA: TGTGCCAGCAGGGGCGACAGGGCGGTACAAGAGACCCAGTACTTC
CDR3 protein: CASRGDRAVQETQYF

clone size: few
D gene: NA
V gene: TRBV30
J gene: TRBJ2-3
CDR3 DNA: TGTGCCTGGGTCCCGGTGCTAGCAACCCGACGGCAGTATTTT
CDR3 protein: CAWVPVLATRRQYF

clone size: few
D gene: NA
V gene: TRBV4-1
J gene: TRBJ1-6
CDR3 DNA: TGCGCCAGCAGCCAAGATGGGGGCAGAGACACACCCCTCCACTTT
CDR3 protein: CASSQDGGRDTPLHF

clone size: NA
D gene: NA
V gene: TRBV15
J gene: TRBJ2-1
CDR3 DNA: TGTGCCACCAGCACAGGATACAATGAGCAGTTCTTC
CDR3 protein: CATSTGYNEQFF

clone size: NA
D gene: NA
V gene: TRBV5-4
J gene: TRBJ2-3
CDR3 DNA: TGTGCCAGCAGCTTGCCCCCCGCAGATACGCAGTATTTT
CDR3 protein: CASSLPPADTQYF

clone size: once
D gene: NA
V gene: TRBV4-1
J gene: TRBJ2-1
CDR3 DNA: TGCGCCAGCAGCCAAGTGCCCAGCTCCTACAATGAGCAGTTCTTC
CDR3 protein: CASSQVPSSYNEQFF

clone size: NA
D gene: NA
V gene: TRBV30
J gene: TRBJ2-7
CDR3 DNA: TGTGCCTGGAAAGACTCGGGGGGCGGGTACGAGCAGTACTTC
CDR3 protein: CAWKDSGGGYEQYF

clone size: NA
D gene: TRBD1
V gene: TRBV5-1
J gene: TRBJ1-1
CDR3 DNA: TGCGCCAGCAGCGGACAGGGGGAGAAAGGTTTCTTT
CDR3 protein: CASSGQGEKGFF

clone size: few
D gene: NA
V gene: TRBV5-4
J gene: TRBJ2-2
CDR3 DNA: TGTGCCAGCAGCTTGGAGGGGGCCGGGGAGCTGTTTTTT
CDR3 protein: CASSLEGAGELFF

clone size: few
D gene: NA
V gene: TRBV4-1
J gene: TRBJ2-6
CDR3 DNA: TGCGCCAGCAGCCAAGGGACAGCCTACTCTGGGGCCAACGTCCTGACTTTC
CDR3 protein: CASSQGTAYSGANVLTF

clone size: few
D gene: NA
V gene: TRBV5-1
J gene: TRBJ2-3
CDR3 DNA: TGCGCCAGCAGCGGAGGACTACCAGATACGCAGTATTTT
CDR3 protein: CASSGGLPDTQYF

clone size: NA
D gene: TRBD2
V gene: TRBV6-1
J gene: TRBJ2-1
CDR3 DNA: TGTGCCAGCGAGGGACTAGCGGGAGGTGGGAATGAGCAGTTCTTC
CDR3 protein: CASEGLAGGGNEQFF

clone size: NA
D gene: TRBD1
V gene: TRBV7-3
J gene: TRBJ2-1
CDR3 DNA: TGTGCCAGCAGCGAGACAGGGGGCTACAATGAGCAGTTCTTC
CDR3 protein: CASSETGGYNEQFF

clone size: NA
D gene: NA
V gene: TRBV6-5
J gene: TRBJ2-3
CDR3 DNA: TGTGCCAGCAGTTTGTCGGAGGGCACAGATACGCAGTATTTT
CDR3 protein: CASSLSEGTDTQYF

clone size: NA
D gene: NA
V gene: TRBV19
J gene: TRBJ2-4
CDR3 DNA: TGTGCCAGTAGTGTAGAGGGGTCGGGGTTCAAAAACATTCAGTACTTC
CDR3 protein: CASSVEGSGFKNIQYF

clone size: NA
D gene: TRBD1
V gene: TRBV5-1
J gene: TRBJ2-5
CDR3 DNA: TGCGCCAGCAGCTTGGTGAATCACGGACAGGGTGTACGGGAGACCCAGTACTTC
CDR3 protein: CASSLVNHGQGVRETQYF